This TCR beta chain stems from a study of shared clonotypes between healthy human individuals. Overall study findings and caveats: Sorted-subset sequencing was shown by rarefaction to be incomplete despite large depth.

The assay was immunoSEQ multiplex PCR, and TCRdb's table has in-frame clones only and misses some. This sample has 630,000 or so clones, with nearly 98% found just once. Only CD45RO-negative cells positively selected for CCR7 counted as naive CD8 cells, so terminally differentiated effector memory CD45RA+ cells were excluded. Donors, healthy HIV-negative adults, lacked recent acute infections or vaccinations. As to this clone: As yet, its antigen is unknown.

The receptor's source is a man aged 30 to 39 in good health. The sequencing input was naive CD8+ T cells sorted from blood.

The chain's CDR3 is CASSLRRTSNSNEQFF. The CDR3 DNA reads as TGCGCCAGCAGCTTGAGGCGGACTAGCAACTCCAATGAGCAGTTCTTC. The rearrangement uses TRBV5-1 and TRBJ2-1, with 8 bases that match TRBD2. This CDR3 is built from 16 residues. V was pared by 1 base and J by 6 bases, with 9 bases of the junction left unmatched. Per the germline V gene, CDR1 is SGHRS and CDR2 is YFSETQ.